These T cell receptor beta chains were read from a single sample in a study of Ad26.COV2.S vaccination and SARS-CoV-2 variants. Assay: immunoSEQ multiplex PCR; the TCRdb copy retains only in-frame clones and omits some. The table records approximately 400,000 clones, 92% of them present only once. Here the sequenced sample was peripheral blood, taken after recovery from COVID-19. The receptor set was obtained from a human donor who had recovered from COVID-19. The CDR3 runs from the conserved cysteine through the conserved F or W. Fields, in order: D gene, J gene, CDR3 length, V gene, clone size, CDR3 DNA, CDR3 protein. A D gene is named only where the DNA matches it firmly. Only part of the rows carry a size: once, few, many, or a class if the clone is expanded.

D: TRBD1; J: TRBJ1-2; length: 16; V: TRBV7-9; size: NA; DNA: TGTGCCAGCAGCCCACTACAGGGGCCCGAGGGTTATGGCTACACCTTC; CDR3: CASSPLQGPEGYGYTF
D: NA; J: TRBJ1-6; length: 14; V: TRBV6-5; size: few; DNA: TGTGCCAGCAGTTACGGGGAGGATAATTCACCCCTCCACTTT; CDR3: CASSYGEDNSPLHF
D: NA; J: TRBJ2-7; length: 12; V: TRBV27; size: NA; DNA: TGTGCCAGCAGCGCTGGGTGGGGCGAGCAGTACTTC; CDR3: CASSAGWGEQYF
D: TRBD2; J: TRBJ2-3; length: 17; V: TRBV7-9; size: NA; DNA: TGTGCCAGCAGCGCGGGACTAGCGGGGGGATTCACAGATACGCAGTATTTT; CDR3: CASSAGLAGGFTDTQYF
D: NA; J: TRBJ2-7; length: 12; V: TRBV11-2; size: NA; DNA: TGTGCCAGCAGCTTAGAAGTGGGGATGCAGTACTTC; CDR3: CASSLEVGMQYF
D: NA; J: TRBJ1-1; length: 16; V: TRBV6-5; size: NA; DNA: TGTGCCAGCAGTTATAGTCAAGGAGGCTCAAACACTGAAGCTTTCTTT; CDR3: CASSYSQGGSNTEAFF
D: NA; J: TRBJ1-2; length: 14; V: TRBV6-5; size: NA; DNA: TGTGCCAGCAGTTACTCCCCAGGGGCCTATGGCTACACCTTC; CDR3: CASSYSPGAYGYTF
D: NA; J: TRBJ2-2; length: 17; V: TRBV7-9; size: NA; DNA: TGTGCCAGCAGCTTTATTAAGTCGGGGGCGCGTGGCGGGGAGCTGTTTTTT; CDR3: CASSFIKSGARGGELFF
D: NA; J: TRBJ1-2; length: 16; V: TRBV9; size: NA; DNA: TGTGCCAGCAGCGGCCTAGGGGGGAAGGACAACTATGGCTACACCTTC; CDR3: CASSGLGGKDNYGYTF
D: NA; J: TRBJ2-6; length: 16; V: TRBV7-6; size: once; DNA: TGTGCCAGCAGCCTAAGGACGGCGGGAGGGGCCAACGTCCTGACTTTC; CDR3: CASSLRTAGGANVLTF
D: NA; J: TRBJ1-1; length: 13; V: TRBV19; size: NA; DNA: TGTGCCAGTAGTATTAGGGGGGGCTCTGAAGCTTTCTTT; CDR3: CASSIRGGSEAFF
D: TRBD1; J: TRBJ2-5; length: 15; V: TRBV25-1; size: NA; DNA: TGTGCCAGCAGTGAATGGGACAGGGCAGAAGAGACCCAGTACTTC; CDR3: CASSEWDRAEETQYF
D: NA; J: TRBJ2-7; length: 13; V: TRBV10-2; size: NA; DNA: TGCGCCAGCAGCCCGGGACTGAGGGACGAGCAGTACTTC; CDR3: CASSPGLRDEQYF
D: NA; J: TRBJ1-6; length: 15; V: TRBV7-2; size: NA; DNA: TGTGCCAGCAGCTTTTCCAGGGCCAATAATTCACCCCTCCACTTT; CDR3: CASSFSRANNSPLHF
D: TRBD1; J: TRBJ2-5; length: 14; V: TRBV6-5; size: NA; DNA: TGTGCCAGCAGTTGGACCCGGGACAGCGAGACCCAGTACTTC; CDR3: CASSWTRDSETQYF
D: NA; J: TRBJ1-1; length: 15; V: TRBV27; size: NA; DNA: TGTGCCAGCAGTTTCTGGGCAGGAGGGAACACTGAAGCTTTCTTT; CDR3: CASSFWAGGNTEAFF
D: NA; J: TRBJ2-7; length: 15; V: TRBV19; size: NA; DNA: TGTGCCAGTAGTATAGGAGCAGGGATGATACGCGAGCAGTACTTC; CDR3: CASSIGAGMIREQYF
D: TRBD1; J: TRBJ2-7; length: 16; V: TRBV6-6; size: NA; DNA: TGTGCCAGCAGACAGAGACCGGGACAGGGGACCCACGAGCAGTACTTC; CDR3: CASRQRPGQGTHEQYF
D: TRBD1; J: TRBJ1-4; length: 17; V: TRBV10-2; size: NA; DNA: TGCGCCAGCAGTGAGACCCACAGGGGGCTAACTAATGAAAAACTGTTTTTT; CDR3: CASSETHRGLTNEKLFF
D: NA; J: TRBJ1-2; length: 14; V: TRBV7-9; size: few; DNA: TGTGCCAGCAGCGTTCAGACAGGAACCTATGGCTACACCTTC; CDR3: CASSVQTGTYGYTF
D: TRBD1; J: TRBJ2-7; length: 13; V: TRBV7-9; size: NA; DNA: TGTGCCTCGATGGGACAGGGTAACTACGAGCAGTACTTC; CDR3: CASMGQGNYEQYF
D: NA; J: TRBJ2-6; length: 16; V: TRBV4-1; size: NA; DNA: TGCGCCAGCAGCCATCCTCTTAGCTCTGGGGCCAACGTCCTGACTTTC; CDR3: CASSHPLSSGANVLTF
D: NA; J: TRBJ1-5; length: 17; V: TRBV6-6; size: NA; DNA: TGTGCCAGCAGTCCGCGGGGGGCTCAAGGTGGCAATCAGCCCCAGCATTTT; CDR3: CASSPRGAQGGNQPQHF
D: NA; J: TRBJ2-7; length: 12; V: TRBV7-9; size: NA; DNA: TGTGCCAGCAGCTTCCTGGTCTACGAGCAGTACTTC; CDR3: CASSFLVYEQYF